These 20 T cell receptor beta chains were sequenced from one sample in a study of brain T cells in children with intractable seizures. As for time point: blood from clinic visit 5 months post-surgery; TSC patient then seizure free. TCRdb's table, derived via immunoSEQ multiplex PCR, lists solely in-frame clones and lacks some. The sample lists 340,000 or so clones, about 93% seen once, with 5.7% in the top ten. The sample was peripheral blood, taken roughly 5 months after surgery. The receptors were gathered from a boy in the first two years of life with tuberous sclerosis and intractable seizures.

The rearrangement links TRBV7-9 to TRBJ2-7; D might be TRBD2 (6 bases). This CDR3 is 13 amino acids long. V was shortened by 6 bases and J by 4 bases, with 13 bases between the two germline ends. The germline V gene has CDR1 SEHNR and CDR2 FQNEAQ (reference sequence). The CDR3 coding sequence is TGTGCCAGCAGTGTGGGGGGAAAGTACGAGCAGTACTTC. Protein sequence: CASSVGGKYEQYF. The full variable domain, with the rest looked up from reference TRBV7-9 and TRBJ2-7, is DTGVSQNPRHKITKRGQNVTFRCDPISEHNRLYWYRQTLGQGPEFLTYFQNEAQLEKSRLLSDRFSAERPKGSFSTLEIQRTEQGDSAMYLCASSVGGKYEQYFGPGTRLTVT.

This sequence joins TRBV24-1 and TRBJ2-3; no reliable D call. This CDR3 contains 15 residues. Germline-derived CDR1 and CDR2 are KGHDR and SFDVKD. Trimming removed 2 bases from V and 0 bases from J, with 8 bases in between. The CDR3 nucleotides are TGTGCCACCAGTGATTCGGGCGTAAGCACAGATACGCAGTATTTT. Translated: CATSDSGVSTDTQYF.

The genes are TRBV29-1 and TRBJ2-7; D not resolved. The CDR3 has 13 amino acids. Germline CDR1 reads SQVTM; CDR2 reads ANQGSEA. V lost 0 bases and J lost 3, with 9 bases in between. This CDR3 is CSVEDQTDYEQYF. In DNA form, the CDR3 reads TGCAGCGTTGAAGACCAGACGGACTACGAGCAGTACTTC.

J is TRBJ1-3 and V is TRBV4-1; D is unresolved. The CDR3 runs to 16 residues. Per germline, CDR1 MGHRA and CDR2 YSYEKL. Between the trimmed V and J ends, which lost 4 bases and 2 bases, there was a span of 15 bases. The chain's CDR3 is CASSPPFQPTGNTIYF. In nucleotides, the CDR3 is TGCGCCAGCAGCCCCCCTTTCCAGCCGACTGGAAACACCATATATTTT.

Comment on this clone: The same CDR3 can be traced to other DNA sequences in this sample. The V and J genes are TRBV5-1 and TRBJ1-2, with D possibly TRBD1 on 6 matching bases. V shed 2 bases and J shed 4 bases, with 6 bases lying between them. The length of the CDR3 is 12 residues. Germline-derived CDR1 and CDR2 are SGHRS and YFSETQ. The CDR3 DNA follows: TGCGCCAGCAGCTTAGGGGGCTATGGCTACACCTTC. Protein sequence: CASSLGGYGYTF.

V is TRBV2 and J is TRBJ1-2, with 8 bases fitting TRBD1. Per the germline V gene, CDR1 is SNHLY and CDR2 is FYNNEI. CDR3 length equals 13 residues. V lost 5 bases and J lost 8; bases outside the gene matches: 7. The chain's CDR3 is CASSTTGVWGYTF. The CDR3 DNA sequence: TGTGCCAGCAGTACGACAGGGGTGTGGGGCTACACCTTC.

The chain carries TRBV24-1 and TRBJ2-1; D is perhaps TRBD2 (6 bases). Trimming pared 10 bases from V and 8 bases from J, leaving 17 bases between. CDR3 size: 13 residues. Germline V lookup: CDR1 KGHDR, CDR2 SFDVKD. The CDR3 DNA reads as TGTGCCACTCGGCCGGGAGCTAACGATGAGCAGTTCTTC. This gives the protein CATRPGANDEQFF.

The CDR3 spells CASSIEIGSYNEQFF. CDR3 in DNA: TGTGCCAGCAGCATAGAGATTGGGTCCTACAATGAGCAGTTCTTC. The chain links TRBV3-1 (or the pseudogene TRBV3-2) to TRBJ2-1; no clear D gene. The CDR3 runs to 15 residues. Germline loops: CDR1 LGHDT, CDR2 YNNKEL (reference sequence). Trimming shortened V by 5 bases and J by 1 base, and 12 bases separated the two germline ends.

This chain connects TRBV30 to TRBJ1-5; unclear D gene. V gave up 0 bases and J gave up 6 bases, with 12 bases separating them. The germline CDR1 and CDR2 sequences are GTSNPN and SVGIG (reference sequence). The CDR3 length is 14 residues. The DNA for the CDR3 is TGTGCCTGGAGTGTTCCCCCTTCCGGTCAGCCCCAGCATTTT. Translated: CAWSVPPSGQPQHF.

The CDR3 protein is CAISSGLEETQYF. Written as DNA, the CDR3 is TGTGCCATCAGTTCCGGACTGGAAGAGACCCAGTACTTC. The chain joins TRBV10-3 to TRBJ2-5; D possibly corresponds to TRBD2 (5 bases). The germline V gene has CDR1 ENHRY and CDR2 SYGVKD. The CDR3 is made up of 13 amino acids. V was pared by 5 bases and J by 3 bases, with 10 bases between.

The chain couples TRBV10-2 to TRBJ1-2, with unresolved D. Trimming shortened V by 2 bases and J by 7 bases, and 8 bases separated the two germline ends. The CDR3 has 12 amino acids. Per germline, CDR1 WSHSY and CDR2 SAAADI. The CDR3 loop reads CASSEISGGYTF. As DNA, the CDR3 is TGCGCCAGCAGTGAGATAAGCGGTGGCTACACCTTC.

This clone was seen once. The CDR3 sequence: CASSRSGHLSYEQYF. Written as DNA, the CDR3 is TGTGCCAGCAGCCGCTCGGGACACCTCTCCTACGAGCAGTACTTC. The chain links TRBV3-1 (or the pseudogene TRBV3-2) to TRBJ2-7; D may be TRBD1 (6 bases). In germline, CDR1 is LGHDT, CDR2 YNNKEL (reference sequence). V dropped 4 bases and J dropped 0 bases, with 13 bases sitting between them. CDR3 length equals 15 residues.

Comments on this clone: Additional DNA sequences in this sample encode the identical CDR3. V is TRBV27 and J is TRBJ2-1; 8 nucleotides align to TRBD2. Looked up from germline, CDR1 is MNHEY and CDR2 is SMNVEV (reference sequence). Trimming cost V 2 bases and J 0 bases; bases outside gene matches: 0. The CDR3 spans 15 residues. The CDR3 here is CASSLAGGSYNEQFF. The CDR3 DNA reads as TGTGCCAGCAGTTTAGCGGGGGGCTCCTACAATGAGCAGTTCTTC.

The chain employs TRBV15 and TRBJ2-1; perhaps TRBD2 as D (6 bases). CDR1 and CDR2 from the germline V gene are LNHNV and YYDKDF (reference sequence). This CDR3 is built from 15 residues. Trimming cost V 3 bases and J 3 bases, with 12 bases left between them. CDR3 protein: CATSSSGSSYNEQFF. CDR3 sequence (DNA): TGTGCCACCAGCAGCTCCGGGAGTAGCTACAATGAGCAGTTCTTC.

The CDR3 DNA reads as TGTGCCAGTAGTATCCAATCGGGGACAAGCCAAGGCGATACGCAGTATTTT. It codes for CASSIQSGTSQGDTQYF. V usage is TRBV19 and J usage is TRBJ2-3, with a weak D call TRBD1 (6 bases). The V gene's germline CDR1 is LNHDA and CDR2 SQIVND (reference sequence). The CDR3 covers 17 residues. With 3 bases removed from V and 6 bases from J, the gap between germline ends came to 22 bases.

This rearrangement joins TRBV24-1 to TRBJ1-2; tentatively, D is TRBD1 (5 bases). V dropped 12 bases and J dropped 8 bases, with 21 bases sitting between them. The CDR3 has 13 amino acids. Germline V gene sequence: CDR1 KGHDR, CDR2 SFDVKD. The CDR3 nucleotides read TGTGCCGCGGGGACGGGGAGTTCAAGGGGCTACACCTTC. It translates to CAAGTGSSRGYTF.

The chain recombines TRBV12-2 with TRBJ2-3; TRBD1, the table's D call, was not compared with the DNA. TRBV12-2 is given as a pseudogene. The CDR3 has 18 amino acids. For the CDR3, the DNA is TGTGCAAGTAAGGGGGTTAGGATAGTGAAAGAGTTCACAGATACGCAGTATTTT. It translates to CASKGVRIVKEFTDTQYF.

This chain links TRBV3-1 (or the pseudogene TRBV3-2) with TRBJ2-1; 14 positions match TRBD2. The CDR3 runs to 15 residues. The J segment lost 6 bases and the V segment lost 4 bases, leaving 2 bases of the junction unmatched. CDR1 is LGHDT, CDR2 YNNKEL, per germline (reference sequence). The CDR3 loop reads CASSPGTSGGNEQFF. CDR3 in DNA: TGTGCCAGCAGCCCCGGGACTAGCGGGGGCAATGAGCAGTTCTTC.

J is TRBJ1-5 and V is TRBV5-6, with D tentatively TRBD1 (5 bases). CDR1 is SGHDT, CDR2 YYEEEE, per germline. CDR3 length: 15 amino acids. V was cut by 0 bases and J by 7 bases, with 14 bases left in between. The CDR3: CASSLGHGGNQPQHF. Here the CDR3 DNA reads TGTGCCAGCAGCTTGGGGCACGGGGGGAACCAGCCCCAGCATTTT.

The chain has TRBV30 and TRBJ2-2, with 10 bases lining up with TRBD2. V was pared by 0 bases and J by 5 bases, with 9 bases of the junction left unmatched. The germline V gene encodes CDR1 GTSNPN and CDR2 SVGIG (reference sequence). This CDR3 region has 17 residues. CDR3 sequence (DNA): TGTGCCTGGAGTGTACAGAAGCTAGCGGGAGTGACCGGGGAGCTGTTTTTT. It specifies CAWSVQKLAGVTGELFF.